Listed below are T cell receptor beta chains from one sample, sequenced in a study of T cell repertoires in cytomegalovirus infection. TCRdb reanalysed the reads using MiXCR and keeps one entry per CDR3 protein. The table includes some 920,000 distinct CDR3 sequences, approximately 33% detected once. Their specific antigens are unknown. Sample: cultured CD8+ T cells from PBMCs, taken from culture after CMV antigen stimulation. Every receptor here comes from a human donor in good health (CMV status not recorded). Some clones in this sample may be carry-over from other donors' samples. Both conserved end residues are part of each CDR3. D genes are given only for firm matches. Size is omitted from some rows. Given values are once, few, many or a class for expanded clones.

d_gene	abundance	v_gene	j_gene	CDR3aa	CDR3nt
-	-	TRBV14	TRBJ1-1	CASSQDLKSAGTEAFF	TGTGCCAGCAGCCAAGATCTGAAGTCGGCAGGAACTGAAGCTTTCTTT
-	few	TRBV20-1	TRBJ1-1	CSARKRAAFF	TGCAGTGCTAGAAAAAGGGCAGCTTTCTTT
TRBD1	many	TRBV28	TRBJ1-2	CASSLTGGWTGYTF	TGTGCCAGCAGTTTAACAGGGGGTTGGACTGGCTACACCTTC
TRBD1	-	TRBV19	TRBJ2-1	CVSSMGTGSYNEQFF	TGTGTCAGTAGTATGGGGACAGGATCCTACAATGAGCAGTTCTTC
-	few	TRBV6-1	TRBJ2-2	CASSERVLGSRVTGELFF	TGTGCCAGCAGTGAAAGGGTTCTTGGGAGCCGGGTCACCGGGGAGCTGTTTTTT
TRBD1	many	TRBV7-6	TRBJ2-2	CASSGEGQGYTGELFF	TGTGCCAGCAGCGGAGAGGGACAGGGATACACCGGGGAGCTGTTTTTT
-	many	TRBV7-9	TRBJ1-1	CASSLGGYLPPNTEAFF	TGTGCCAGCAGCTTAGGGGGGTACCTTCCTCCGAACACTGAAGCTTTCTTT
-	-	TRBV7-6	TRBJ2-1	CASSPPLVGAGFSYNEQFF	TGTGCCAGCAGCCCCCCCCTGGTCGGGGCGGGGTTCTCCTACAATGAGCAGTTCTTC
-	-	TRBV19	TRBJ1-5	CASSLERGEKNQPQHF	TGTGCCAGTAGTCTCGAAAGGGGGGAAAAGAATCAGCCCCAGCATTTT
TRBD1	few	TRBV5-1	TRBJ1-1	CASSRTGTGSSRNTEAFF	TGCGCCAGCAGCCGCACCGGGACAGGGAGTAGTAGAAACACTGAAGCTTTCTTT
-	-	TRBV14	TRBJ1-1	CASSQEGRGLSTEAFF	TGTGCCAGCAGCCAAGAAGGCAGGGGTTTGTCCACTGAAGCTTTCTTT
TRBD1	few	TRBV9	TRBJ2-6	CASKGDRVPSGANVLTF	TGTGCCTCTAAGGGGGACAGGGTCCCCTCTGGGGCCAACGTCCTGACTTTC
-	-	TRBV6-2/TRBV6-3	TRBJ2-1	CASSYAQVYNEQFF	TGTGCCAGCAGCTACGCACAGGTCTACAATGAGCAGTTCTTC
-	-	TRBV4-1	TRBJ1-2	CASSQPSELGNYGYTF	TGCGCCAGCAGCCAACCATCGGAGCTGGGGAACTATGGCTACACCTTC
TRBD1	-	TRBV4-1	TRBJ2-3	CASSPGQGDTDTQYF	TGCGCCAGCAGCCCAGGACAGGGGGACACAGATACGCAGTATTTT
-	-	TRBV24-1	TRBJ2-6	CATMSGRPGANVLTF	TGTGCCACCATGTCAGGGCGTCCTGGGGCCAACGTCCTGACTTTC
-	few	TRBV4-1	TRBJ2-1	CASSGLESEQFF	TGCGCCAGCAGCGGCCTTGAGTCTGAGCAGTTCTTC